Following are 13 T cell receptor beta chains from one sample sequenced in a study of CD8 T cell repertoires and HIV-1 epitope variants. These TCRs are of unknown antigen specificity. Assay used: immunoSEQ multiplex PCR; TCRdb lists only in-frame clones, some missing. The sample has around 5,100 clones, 66% seen once. The sequenced sample consisted of cultured CD8+ T cells derived from PBMCs. These receptors were collected from a male donor with HIV.

The table lists this clone with a few counts. CDR3 residues: CASSLSDTQYF. The CDR3 DNA sequence: TGTGCCAGCAGCTTATCTGATACGCAGTATTTT. The V and J genes are TRBV11-1 and TRBJ2-3; D is uncertain. The CDR3 sequence is 11 residues long. V was shortened by 2 bases and J by 6 bases, with 3 bases between the two germline ends. In germline, CDR1 is SGHAT, CDR2 FQDESV (reference sequence).

This chain uses TRBV7-9 with TRBJ2-1; D is possibly TRBD1 or TRBD2 (6 bases each). Germline loops: CDR1 SEHNR, CDR2 FQNEAQ (reference sequence). Trimming removed 1 base at V and 8 bases at J, with 12 bases between. The CDR3 contains 14 residues. In nucleotides, the CDR3 is TGTGCCAGCAGCTTAGTGGGGGCTAGCGATGAGCAGTTCTTC. Its protein is CASSLVGASDEQFF.

The chain uses TRBV4-2 and TRBJ1-4; possible D gene TRBD1, 5 bases. Trimming removed 4 bases from V and 4 bases from J, with 13 bases in between. CDR3 length equals 15 residues. Germline V gene sequence: CDR1 LGHNA, CDR2 YNFKEQ. DNA of the CDR3: TGTGCCAGCAGCCCGGGGGACGGGGGTAATGAAAAACTGTTTTTT. It is translated as CASSPGDGGNEKLFF.

This chain joins TRBV7-2 and TRBJ2-7; TRBD1 might be the D (6 bases). Germline V CDR1 and CDR2: SGHTA, FQGNSA. The CDR3 length is 12 residues. Trimming took off 4 bases at V and 7 bases at J, with 11 bases between the two ends. The CDR3 DNA follows: TGTGCCAGCAGCTCGCCAGGGGATGAGCAGTACTTC. It specifies CASSSPGDEQYF.

This clone was recorded once. This chain connects TRBV28 to TRBJ2-1; D possibly uses TRBD1 or TRBD2 (5 bases each). V gave up 5 bases and J gave up 7 bases, with 12 bases separating them. CDR1 is MDHEN, CDR2 SYDVKM, per germline. The CDR3 contains 13 residues. The CDR3 region is CASSAPWGNEQFF. DNA for the CDR3: TGTGCCAGCAGTGCCCCGTGGGGGAATGAGCAGTTCTTC.

The chain employs TRBV28 and TRBJ2-3; D not resolved. V lost 1 base, J lost 3 bases, and 11 bases lay in between. Germline V CDR1 and CDR2: MDHEN, SYDVKM. The CDR3 sequence is 15 residues long. In DNA form, the CDR3 reads TGTGCCAGCAGTTTATCGGATAGCTTGACAGATACGCAGTATTTT. Protein sequence: CASSLSDSLTDTQYF. The variable domain in full, with the rest retrieved from reference TRBV28 and TRBJ2-3, is DVKVTQSSRYLVKRTGEKVFLECVQDMDHENMFWYRQDPGLGLRLIYFSYDVKMKEKGDIPEGYSVSREKKERFSLILESASTNQTSMYLCASSLSDSLTDTQYFGPGTRLTVL.

This clone appeared a few times. This chain connects TRBV7-8 to TRBJ2-1, with D hard to call. Looked up from germline, CDR1 is SGHVS and CDR2 is FQNEAQ. Deletions cut 1 base from V and 0 bases from J, with 13 bases between. The CDR3 has 17 residues. The CDR3, as DNA: TGTGCCAGCAGCTTAGTAATCGGCAGGTCCTCCTACAATGAGCAGTTCTTC. Its translation: CASSLVIGRSSYNEQFF.

The chain employs TRBV11-2 and TRBJ2-1; D might be TRBD2 (6 bases). Trimming cost V 1 base and J 5 bases, with 18 bases left between them. Per germline, CDR1 SGHAT and CDR2 FQNNGV. The CDR3 spans 17 residues. The CDR3 coding sequence is TGTGCCAGCAGCTTAGGAGGGGCGGGATCGCAAAACAATGAGCAGTTCTTC. This sequence encodes CASSLGGAGSQNNEQFF.

This chain connects TRBV5-4 to TRBJ2-1; TRBD2 aligns across 8 bases. The CDR3 is 15 residues long. V dropped 5 bases and J dropped 2; count of bases not matched to a gene: 6. The germline CDR1 and CDR2 sequences are SGHNT and YYREEE (reference sequence). CDR3: CASRGHSGAYNEQFF. CDR3 DNA: TGTGCCAGCAGGGGTCATAGCGGGGCCTACAATGAGCAGTTCTTC.

The count of this clone is one. The chain joins TRBV14 to TRBJ2-3, with 8 positions matching TRBD1. The CDR3 consists of 17 residues. Trimming cost V 0 bases and J 2 bases; bases outside gene matches: 7. Germline V gives CDR1 SGHDN, CDR2 FVKESK. CDR3: CASSQEKTGGYTDTQYF. The CDR3 region has the DNA TGTGCCAGCAGCCAAGAGAAAACAGGGGGATACACAGATACGCAGTATTTT.

This clone was seen a few times. The V gene is TRBV25-1, the J gene TRBJ2-7; D is undetermined. This CDR3 contains 12 residues. Germline V gene sequence: CDR1 MGHDK, CDR2 SYGVNS. V was trimmed by 4 bases and J by 4 bases, leaving 8 bases between them. CDR3: CASSALGYEQYF. The CDR3 DNA follows: TGTGCCAGCAGTGCATTGGGGTACGAGCAGTACTTC.

This clone occurred a few times. This sample includes further DNA sequences coding for the same CDR3. CDR3 sequence: CASSLEYNEQFF. The CDR3 DNA is TGTGCCAGCAGTCTCGAGTACAATGAGCAGTTCTTC. This chain links TRBV28 with TRBJ2-1; D gene unclear. CDR1 MDHEN and CDR2 SYDVKM come from the germline V gene. This CDR3 is built from 12 residues. Trimming pared 5 bases from V and 4 bases from J, leaving 6 bases between.

V is TRBV7-6 and J is TRBJ1-6; 8 bases are a match to TRBD1. V lost 1 base, J lost 10 bases, and 9 bases stayed unmatched. The germline V gene has CDR1 SGHVS and CDR2 FNYEAQ. The CDR3 has 16 residues. The CDR3 nucleotides read TGTGCCAGCAGCTTAGAAGGACAGGGAATAGCATCACCCCTCCACTTT. This sequence encodes CASSLEGQGIASPLHF. Looking up the rest from reference TRBV7-6 and TRBJ1-6 gives the full variable domain: GAGVSQSPRYKVTKRGQDVALRCDPISGHVSLYWYRQALGQGPEFLTYFNYEAQQDKSGLPNDRFSAERPEGSISTLTIQRTEQRDSAMYRCASSLEGQGIASPLHFGNGTRLTVT.